The clone carrying this T cell receptor (beta chain) was counted many times. Total RNA was isolated from whole blood that had not been fractionated. TCRdb analysed the 5' RACE reads with MiXCR anew, one entry per CDR3 protein. Of 130,000 or so distinct CDR3 sequences listed, over 3.5% were seen once; the top ten hold over 1.2%. V dropped 7 bases and J dropped 0 bases, with 14 bases sitting between them. CDR1 SNHLY and CDR2 FYNNEI come from the germline V gene. There are 15 residues in the CDR3. These data are taken from a study of human T cells and chemical hapten exposure. The V gene is TRBV2, the J gene TRBJ2-3; D is unclear. The receptor's source is a female donor in good health. In DNA, the CDR3 is TGTGCCAGCATCCGAACGGGCGCCAGCACAGATACGCAGTATTTT. Amino acid sequence: CASIRTGASTDTQYF.